This is a list of T cell receptor beta chains from one sample in a study of T cell responses to AZD1222 COVID-19 vaccine. TCRdb's copy holds only in-frame clones and misses some; the assay was immunoSEQ multiplex PCR. This table has roughly 120,000 clones, 90% to 95% appearing once. This material consisted of peripheral blood, taken on day 0 of AZD1222 vaccination. The receptors here all came from an adult in good health. Each CDR3 is given with its conserved first and last residue. D genes are given only for firm matches. Expanded clones get a size class; other rows say once, few or many, or leave the size out.

size: once
D: TRBD1
V: TRBV5-5
J: TRBJ1-5
DNA: TGTGCCAGCAGCTTGGGACAGGGTGTGGGACATCAGCCCCAGCATTTT
CDR3: CASSLGQGVGHQPQHF

size: once
D: .
V: TRBV4-1
J: TRBJ2-1
DNA: TGCGCCAGCAGCCCGAGGGGCGGCAACAATGAGCAGTTCTTC
CDR3: CASSPRGGNNEQFF

size: .
D: .
V: TRBV3-1/TRBV3-2
J: TRBJ2-2
DNA: TGTGCCAGCAGACAGAGAGGGGGTCAGGGTACCGGGGAGCTGTTTTTT
CDR3: CASRQRGGQGTGELFF

size: .
D: TRBD2
V: TRBV7-6
J: TRBJ2-7
DNA: TGTGCCAGCAGCTTTAGAGCGGGAGCGGGGGAGCAGTACTTC
CDR3: CASSFRAGAGEQYF

size: .
D: .
V: TRBV5-6
J: TRBJ2-1
DNA: TGTGCCAGCAGCTTGCGTAACTTTGGTGAGCAGTTCTTC
CDR3: CASSLRNFGEQFF

size: once
D: .
V: TRBV18
J: TRBJ2-5
DNA: TGTGCCAGCTCACCACAAGGGGAGACCCAGTACTTC
CDR3: CASSPQGETQYF

size: .
D: .
V: TRBV29-1
J: TRBJ1-2
DNA: TGCAGCGTTCCCTTTGACACCCCTGACTATGGCTACACCTTC
CDR3: CSVPFDTPDYGYTF

size: .
D: .
V: TRBV7-8
J: TRBJ1-1
DNA: TGTGCCAGCAGCTTAGCGGGAGGAGGAGGAAAGAACACTGAAGCTTTCTTT
CDR3: CASSLAGGGGKNTEAFF

size: .
D: .
V: TRBV19
J: TRBJ2-5
DNA: TGTGCCAGTAGTATGACGGCCCAAGAGACCCAGTACTTC
CDR3: CASSMTAQETQYF

size: .
D: TRBD2
V: TRBV11-2
J: TRBJ2-3
DNA: TGTGCCAGCAGCTTTCTAGCGGGAGGGGTCACAGATACGCAGTATTTT
CDR3: CASSFLAGGVTDTQYF

size: .
D: TRBD1
V: TRBV3-1/TRBV3-2
J: TRBJ2-2
DNA: TGTGCCAGCAGCTTCCGACAGGGGGCGGACACCGGGGAGCTGTTTTTT
CDR3: CASSFRQGADTGELFF

size: .
D: .
V: TRBV5-1
J: TRBJ1-2
DNA: TGCGCCAGCAGCTTCCCGGGGCAGGGAACCTATGGCTACACCTTC
CDR3: CASSFPGQGTYGYTF

size: .
D: .
V: TRBV27
J: TRBJ1-5
DNA: TGTGCCAGCAGTTTTGATAGCAATCAGCCCCAGCATTTT
CDR3: CASSFDSNQPQHF

size: .
D: .
V: TRBV11-3
J: TRBJ2-3
DNA: TGTGCCAGCAGCTACCGGGGCAATGCGGGACCTGGGGCAGATACGCAGTATTTT
CDR3: CASSYRGNAGPGADTQYF

size: .
D: .
V: TRBV4-1
J: TRBJ1-1
DNA: TGCGCCAGCAGCCAGAGAACCCCGAACACTGAAGCTTTCTTT
CDR3: CASSQRTPNTEAFF

size: .
D: TRBD1
V: TRBV29-1
J: TRBJ2-7
DNA: TGCAGCGTTGGGAAGGACAGGGGGCTCTACTACGAGCAGTACTTC
CDR3: CSVGKDRGLYYEQYF

size: .
D: .
V: TRBV12-5
J: TRBJ1-2
DNA: TGTGCTAGTGGTTTGGGAGAGAGGCGACATGGCTACACCTTC
CDR3: CASGLGERRHGYTF

size: .
D: .
V: TRBV13
J: TRBJ2-6
DNA: TGTGCCAGCAGCTGGCTGACTGGGGCCAACGTCCTGACTTTC
CDR3: CASSWLTGANVLTF

size: .
D: TRBD2
V: TRBV27
J: TRBJ2-1
DNA: TGTGCCAGCAGTTTAAGGGAGACTAGCGGGGTTATGGAGCAGTTCTTC
CDR3: CASSLRETSGVMEQFF

size: .
D: .
V: TRBV7-9
J: TRBJ1-4
DNA: TGTGCCAGCCACTCGATGGGGGGCATAGAGGAAAAACTGTTTTTT
CDR3: CASHSMGGIEEKLFF

size: .
D: .
V: TRBV4-1
J: TRBJ1-3
DNA: TGCGCCAGCAGCCTAGCAGGGGTATCAGGAAACACCATATATTTT
CDR3: CASSLAGVSGNTIYF

size: .
D: TRBD1
V: TRBV15
J: TRBJ1-2
DNA: TGTGCCACCAGCAATCCGCGACAGGGAAACTATGGCTACACCTTC
CDR3: CATSNPRQGNYGYTF

size: .
D: .
V: TRBV7-8
J: TRBJ1-4
DNA: TGTGCCAGCAGCCTCAGGGAAGGGTCTGAAAAACTGTTTTTT
CDR3: CASSLREGSEKLFF

size: .
D: .
V: TRBV18
J: TRBJ2-1
DNA: TGTGCCAGCTCACCACTAGCGGAAATCTACAATGAGCAGTTCTTC
CDR3: CASSPLAEIYNEQFF

size: .
D: .
V: TRBV5-1
J: TRBJ2-7
DNA: TGCGCCAGCAGCTGGCGGCGCGGGACATCCTCCTACGAGCAGTACTTC
CDR3: CASSWRRGTSSYEQYF

size: .
D: .
V: TRBV11-3
J: TRBJ2-7
DNA: TGTGCCAGCAGCTTAGCCAACGACGAGCAGTACTTC
CDR3: CASSLANDEQYF

size: .
D: TRBD1
V: TRBV5-6
J: TRBJ2-7
DNA: TGTGCCAGCAGTTCCGGGACAGGGAATTCGGAACAGTACTTC
CDR3: CASSSGTGNSEQYF

size: .
D: TRBD2
V: TRBV28
J: TRBJ2-1
DNA: TGTGCCAGCAGTTTTTCTAGCGGGAGGGCCAACAATGAGCAGTTCTTC
CDR3: CASSFSSGRANNEQFF

size: .
D: TRBD2
V: TRBV5-1
J: TRBJ2-1
DNA: TGCGCCAGCAGCTCGAAGGGACTAGATGGGATGAATGAGCAGTTCTTC
CDR3: CASSSKGLDGMNEQFF

size: .
D: TRBD1
V: TRBV7-9
J: TRBJ1-2
DNA: TGTGCCAGCAGCTCCGGAGGACAGGGGTACTATGGCTACACCTTC
CDR3: CASSSGGQGYYGYTF

size: .
D: .
V: TRBV6-5
J: TRBJ1-2
DNA: TGTGCCAGCGCAGAACCAATCTATGGCTACACCTTC
CDR3: CASAEPIYGYTF

size: .
D: .
V: TRBV4-1
J: TRBJ1-3
DNA: TGCGCCAGCAGCCAAGAAGCCGGGACACGGAGAGGAAACACCATATATTTT
CDR3: CASSQEAGTRRGNTIYF

size: .
D: .
V: TRBV30
J: TRBJ1-1
DNA: TGTGCCTGGAGCGGACAGTCGGGTTACGGAGCTTTCTTT
CDR3: CAWSGQSGYGAFF

size: .
D: .
V: TRBV5-6
J: TRBJ2-7
DNA: TGTGCCAGCAGCCAGGGCTACGAGCAGTACTTC
CDR3: CASSQGYEQYF

size: .
D: TRBD1
V: TRBV6-5
J: TRBJ2-3
DNA: TGTGCCAGCATAGACAGGGCGACCACAGATACGCAGTATTTT
CDR3: CASIDRATTDTQYF

size: .
D: .
V: TRBV7-8
J: TRBJ1-5
DNA: TGTGCCAGCAGCCAACACAGATATAGCAATCAGCCCCAGCATTTT
CDR3: CASSQHRYSNQPQHF

size: .
D: TRBD1
V: TRBV29-1
J: TRBJ1-2
DNA: TGCAGCGTTGCACCTGCAGGGGGCTATGGCTACACCTTC
CDR3: CSVAPAGGYGYTF

size: .
D: TRBD2
V: TRBV3-1/TRBV3-2
J: TRBJ2-5
DNA: TGTGCCAGCAGCCCCGGACTAGCGGGAGGTGAAGAGACCCAGTACTTC
CDR3: CASSPGLAGGEETQYF

size: .
D: .
V: TRBV19
J: TRBJ2-1
DNA: TGTGCCAGTAGTCGGGACTGGGGGGTATACAATGAGCAGTTCTTC
CDR3: CASSRDWGVYNEQFF

size: .
D: TRBD1
V: TRBV5-1
J: TRBJ1-5
DNA: TGCGCCAGCAGCTTGGCAGGGGGGAACTATCAGCCCCAGCATTTT
CDR3: CASSLAGGNYQPQHF

size: .
D: .
V: TRBV28
J: TRBJ1-5
DNA: TGTGCCAGCAGTTTACCCCCTTTCCAGAGGGGCAATCAGCCCCAGCATTTT
CDR3: CASSLPPFQRGNQPQHF

size: .
D: .
V: TRBV15
J: TRBJ1-2
DNA: TGTGCCACCCGAACAGGGCGTGGGGATGGCTACACCTTC
CDR3: CATRTGRGDGYTF

size: .
D: TRBD1
V: TRBV15
J: TRBJ1-5
DNA: TGTGCCACCAGCATCGGACAGGGGTCCTCGCATTTT
CDR3: CATSIGQGSSHF

size: once
D: .
V: TRBV10-3
J: TRBJ2-1
DNA: TGTGCCATCAGTAGCGGAAGCTCCTACAATGAGCAGTTCTTC
CDR3: CAISSGSSYNEQFF

size: .
D: TRBD2
V: TRBV4-1
J: TRBJ2-5
DNA: TGCGCCAGCAGCCAAGATGAGGGCCCAGCGGGGGAAGAGACCCAGTACTTC
CDR3: CASSQDEGPAGEETQYF

size: .
D: .
V: TRBV3-1/TRBV3-2
J: TRBJ2-7
DNA: TGTGCCAGCAGCCAAGACACCTACGAGCAGTACTTC
CDR3: CASSQDTYEQYF

size: .
D: .
V: TRBV18
J: TRBJ1-5
DNA: TGTGCCAGCTCATCATCTAGCAATCAGCCCCAGCATTTT
CDR3: CASSSSSNQPQHF

size: .
D: TRBD2
V: TRBV19
J: TRBJ2-3
DNA: TGTGCCAGTAGTGCCGCCTTTGGCGGGAGGGCCTTCTCAGATACGCAGTATTTT
CDR3: CASSAAFGGRAFSDTQYF

size: .
D: .
V: TRBV28
J: TRBJ1-2
DNA: TGTGCCAGCAGTTTAGGGCCAGGGGTCTGGGATGGCTACACCTTC
CDR3: CASSLGPGVWDGYTF

size: .
D: .
V: TRBV28
J: TRBJ1-4
DNA: TGTGCCAGCAGTTTCGGCGGGACGAGGGATGGGAAACTGTTTTTT
CDR3: CASSFGGTRDGKLFF

size: .
D: TRBD1
V: TRBV28
J: TRBJ1-4
DNA: TGTGCCAGCAGTCGGAGGGGGCGAGGTAATGAAAAACTGTTTTTT
CDR3: CASSRRGRGNEKLFF